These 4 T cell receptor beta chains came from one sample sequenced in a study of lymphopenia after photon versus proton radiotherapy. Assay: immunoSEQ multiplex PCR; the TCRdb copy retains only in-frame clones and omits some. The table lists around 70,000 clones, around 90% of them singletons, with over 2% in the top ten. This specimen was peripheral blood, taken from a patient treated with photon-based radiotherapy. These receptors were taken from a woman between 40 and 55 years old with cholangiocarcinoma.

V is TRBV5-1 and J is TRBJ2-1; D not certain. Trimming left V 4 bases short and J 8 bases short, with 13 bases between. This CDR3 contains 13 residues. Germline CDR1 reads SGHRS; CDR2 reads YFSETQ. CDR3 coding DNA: TGCGCCAGCAGCCCGCAGCCCGTCGATGAGCAGTTCTTC. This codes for CASSPQPVDEQFF.

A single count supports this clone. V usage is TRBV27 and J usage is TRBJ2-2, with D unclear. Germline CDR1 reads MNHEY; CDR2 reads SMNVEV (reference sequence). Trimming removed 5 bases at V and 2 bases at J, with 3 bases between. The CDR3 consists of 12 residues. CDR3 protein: CASSVNTGELFF. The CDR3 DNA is TGTGCCAGCAGTGTCAACACCGGGGAGCTGTTTTTT.

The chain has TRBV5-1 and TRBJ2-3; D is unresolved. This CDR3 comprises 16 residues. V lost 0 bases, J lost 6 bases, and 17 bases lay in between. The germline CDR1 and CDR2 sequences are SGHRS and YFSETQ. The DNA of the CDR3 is TGCGCCAGCAGCTTGGCCTTAGGCAGCACCTATGATACGCAGTATTTT. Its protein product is CASSLALGSTYDTQYF.

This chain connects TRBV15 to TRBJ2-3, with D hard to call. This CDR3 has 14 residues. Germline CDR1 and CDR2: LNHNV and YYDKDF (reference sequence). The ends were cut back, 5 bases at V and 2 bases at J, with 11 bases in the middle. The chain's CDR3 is CATSLAGPTDTQYF. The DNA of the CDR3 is TGTGCCACCAGCTTAGCCGGACCCACAGATACGCAGTATTTT.